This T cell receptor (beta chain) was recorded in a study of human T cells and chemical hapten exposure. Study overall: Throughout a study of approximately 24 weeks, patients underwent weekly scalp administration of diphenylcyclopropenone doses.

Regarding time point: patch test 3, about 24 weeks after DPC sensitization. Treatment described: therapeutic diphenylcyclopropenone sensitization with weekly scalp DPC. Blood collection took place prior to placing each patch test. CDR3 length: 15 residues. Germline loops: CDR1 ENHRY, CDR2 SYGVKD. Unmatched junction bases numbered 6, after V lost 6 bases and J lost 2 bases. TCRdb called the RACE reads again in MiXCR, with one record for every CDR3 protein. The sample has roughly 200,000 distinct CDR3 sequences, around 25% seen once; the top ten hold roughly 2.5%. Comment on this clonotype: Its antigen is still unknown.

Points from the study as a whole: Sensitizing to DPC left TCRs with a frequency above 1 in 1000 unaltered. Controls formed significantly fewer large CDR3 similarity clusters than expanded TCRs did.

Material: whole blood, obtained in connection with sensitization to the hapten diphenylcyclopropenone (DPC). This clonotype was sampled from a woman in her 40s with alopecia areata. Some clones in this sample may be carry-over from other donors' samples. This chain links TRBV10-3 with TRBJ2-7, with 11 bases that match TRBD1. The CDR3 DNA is TGTGCCATCAGCGAGGGGGGACAGGGGGCCTACGAGCAGTACTTC. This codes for CAISEGGQGAYEQYF.